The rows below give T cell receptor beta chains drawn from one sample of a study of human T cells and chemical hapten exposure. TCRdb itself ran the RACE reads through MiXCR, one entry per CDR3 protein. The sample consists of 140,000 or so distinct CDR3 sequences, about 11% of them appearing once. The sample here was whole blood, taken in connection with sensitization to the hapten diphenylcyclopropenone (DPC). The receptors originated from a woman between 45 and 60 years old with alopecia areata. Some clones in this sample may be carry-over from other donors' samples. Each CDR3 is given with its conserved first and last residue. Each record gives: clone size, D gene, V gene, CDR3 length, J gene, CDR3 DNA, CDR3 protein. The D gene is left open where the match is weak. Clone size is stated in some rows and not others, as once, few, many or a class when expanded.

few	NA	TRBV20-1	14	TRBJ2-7	TGCAGTGCTAGAGATCCCCTCCGAGGATACGAGCAGTACTTC	CSARDPLRGYEQYF
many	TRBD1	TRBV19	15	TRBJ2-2	TGTGCCAGTAGTGCGAGACAGGGGGGCACCGGGGAGCTGTTTTTT	CASSARQGGTGELFF
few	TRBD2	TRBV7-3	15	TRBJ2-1	TGTGCCAGCAGCGCCGCTAGCGGGACGTACAATGAGCAGTTCTTC	CASSAASGTYNEQFF
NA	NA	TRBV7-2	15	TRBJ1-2	TGTGCCAGCAGCCTGGGACTGACAGCTAACTATGGCTACACCTTC	CASSLGLTANYGYTF
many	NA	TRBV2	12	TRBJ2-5	TGTGCCACACTCTGGCAGGTTGAGACCCAGTACTTC	CATLWQVETQYF
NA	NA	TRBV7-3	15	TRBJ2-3	TGTGCCAGCAGCCCTACTAGCCTGACCACAGATACGCAGTATTTT	CASSPTSLTTDTQYF
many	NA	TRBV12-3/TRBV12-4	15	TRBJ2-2	TGTGCCAGCAGTTTTGGGCAGGGACCCACCGGGGAGCTGTTTTTT	CASSFGQGPTGELFF
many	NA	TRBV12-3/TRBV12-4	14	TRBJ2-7	TGTGCCAGCAGTTTAAAGGCAGGGTCCTACGAGCAGTACTTC	CASSLKAGSYEQYF
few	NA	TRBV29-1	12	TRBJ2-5	TGCAGCGTTGCCCCGGGGGCAGAGACCCAGTACTTC	CSVAPGAETQYF
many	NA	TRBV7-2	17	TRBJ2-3	TGTGCCAGCAGCGGGGGGTCCGGGTTGGCACACACAGATACGCAGTATTTT	CASSGGSGLAHTDTQYF
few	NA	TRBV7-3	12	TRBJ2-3	TGTGCCAGCAGCTTTCCCCTGGGGGCGCAGTATTTT	CASSFPLGAQYF
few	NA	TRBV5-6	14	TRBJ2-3	TGTGCCAGCAGCTCGCCCGCCCGGGGAGATACGCAGTATTTT	CASSSPARGDTQYF
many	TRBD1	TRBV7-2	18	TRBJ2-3	TGTGCCAGCAGCCCTTGGACAGGGCTTCGGGCACACATGAATACGCAGTATTTT	CASSPWTGLRAHMNTQYF
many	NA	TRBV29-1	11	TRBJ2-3	TGCAGCGTTGAGACGGCGGATACGCAGTATTTT	CSVETADTQYF
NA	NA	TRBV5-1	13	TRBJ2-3	TGCGCCAGCAGCTCCCCGGGGTCAGATACGCAGTATTTT	CASSSPGSDTQYF